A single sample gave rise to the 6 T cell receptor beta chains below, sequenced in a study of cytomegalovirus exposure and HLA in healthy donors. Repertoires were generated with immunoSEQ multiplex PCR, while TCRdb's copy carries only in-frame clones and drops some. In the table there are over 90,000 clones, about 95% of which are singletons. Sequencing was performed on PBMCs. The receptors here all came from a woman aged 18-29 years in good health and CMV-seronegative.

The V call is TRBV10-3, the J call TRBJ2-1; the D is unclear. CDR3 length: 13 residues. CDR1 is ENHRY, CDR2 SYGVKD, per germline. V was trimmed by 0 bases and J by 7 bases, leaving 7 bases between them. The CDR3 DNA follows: TGTGCCATCAGTGAGTCGATGAGTAATGAGCAGTTCTTC. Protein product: CAISESMSNEQFF.

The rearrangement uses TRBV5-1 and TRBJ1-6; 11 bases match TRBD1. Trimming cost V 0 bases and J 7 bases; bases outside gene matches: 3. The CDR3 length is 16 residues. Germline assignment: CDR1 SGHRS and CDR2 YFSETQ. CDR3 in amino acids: CASSLAGDRGNSPLHF. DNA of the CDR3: TGCGCCAGCAGCTTGGCAGGGGACAGGGGGAATTCACCCCTCCACTTT. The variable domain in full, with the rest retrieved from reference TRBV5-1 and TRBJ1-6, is KAGVTQTPRYLIKTRGQQVTLSCSPISGHRSVSWYQQTPGQGLQFLFEYFSETQRNKGNFPGRFSGRQFSNSRSEMNVSTLELGDSALYLCASSLAGDRGNSPLHFGNGTRLTVT.

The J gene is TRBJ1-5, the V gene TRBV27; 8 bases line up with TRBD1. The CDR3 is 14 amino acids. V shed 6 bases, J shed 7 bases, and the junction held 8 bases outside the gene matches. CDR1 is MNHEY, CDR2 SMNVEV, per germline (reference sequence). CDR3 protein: CASSPSGGRQPQHF. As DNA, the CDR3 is TGTGCCAGCAGCCCCTCAGGGGGCAGACAGCCCCAGCATTTT.

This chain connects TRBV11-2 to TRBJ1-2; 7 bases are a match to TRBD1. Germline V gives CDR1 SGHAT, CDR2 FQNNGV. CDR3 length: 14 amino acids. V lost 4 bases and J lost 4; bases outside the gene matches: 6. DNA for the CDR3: TGTGCCAGCAGCTCCCAAGAGGGGGCCTATGGCTACACCTTC. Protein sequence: CASSSQEGAYGYTF.

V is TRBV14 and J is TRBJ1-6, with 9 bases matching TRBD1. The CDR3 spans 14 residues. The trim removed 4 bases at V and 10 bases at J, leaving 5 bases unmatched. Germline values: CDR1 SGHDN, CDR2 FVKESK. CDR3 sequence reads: CASSRDRAGSPLHF. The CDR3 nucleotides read TGTGCCAGCAGCCGGGACAGGGCAGGGTCACCCCTCCACTTT.

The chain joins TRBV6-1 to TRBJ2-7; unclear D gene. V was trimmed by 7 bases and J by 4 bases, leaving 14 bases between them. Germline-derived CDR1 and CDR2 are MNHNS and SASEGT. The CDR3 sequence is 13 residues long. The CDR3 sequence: CASTPGQPYEQYF. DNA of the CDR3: TGTGCCAGCACCCCTGGGCAGCCGTACGAGCAGTACTTC.